Below are 3 T cell receptor beta chains sequenced from a single sample in a study of CD8 T cells in Susac syndrome. When the RNA was reverse transcribed, random hexamers were used with an input of roughly 0.45 to 1 ug. In TCRdb, the immunoSEQ multiplex PCR reads were re-called with MiXCR into one record per CDR3 protein. The table records 150,000 to 200,000 distinct CDR3 sequences, around 95% of them present only once. The sequencing sample was made of CD4+ T cells from PBMCs. The receptors were sampled from a human donor in good health.

The rearrangement links TRBV27 to TRBJ2-6, with D tentatively TRBD1 (5 bases). The V and J ends lost 4 bases and 0 bases respectively, with 10 bases between them. Per germline, CDR1 MNHEY and CDR2 SMNVEV (reference sequence). The CDR3 length is 16 residues. The CDR3 protein is CASSSPDISGANVLTF. DNA for the CDR3: TGTGCCAGCAGTTCACCGGACATCTCTGGGGCCAACGTCCTGACTTTC.

This chain links TRBV29-1 with TRBJ1-1; a weak D match, TRBD1 (6 bases). The CDR3 sequence is 15 residues long. Germline CDR1 SQVTM, CDR2 ANQGSEA. Between the trimmed V and J ends, which lost 4 bases and 3 bases, there was a span of 18 bases. The CDR3 DNA reads as TGCAGCGTTGTAGGCCACAGGGAGGGGGACACTGAAGCTTTCTTT. Amino acids: CSVVGHREGDTEAFF. The variable domain in full, completed from reference TRBV29-1 and TRBJ1-1, reads SAVISQKPSRDICQRGTSLTIQCQVDSQVTMMFWYRQQPGQSLTLIATANQGSEATYESGFVIDKFPISRPNLTFSTLTVSNMSPEDSSIYLCSVVGHREGDTEAFFGQGTRLTVV.

The chain carries TRBV5-1 and TRBJ2-7; D is unclear. With 4 bases removed from V and 0 bases from J, the gap between germline ends came to 11 bases. Germline loops: CDR1 SGHRS, CDR2 YFSETQ. The CDR3 loop spans 14 amino acids. Here the CDR3 DNA reads TGCGCCAGCAGCCTGCAGGCCAGCTCCTACGAGCAGTACTTC. Its protein product is CASSLQASSYEQYF. Full variable domain (remainder filled in from reference TRBV5-1 and TRBJ2-7): KAGVTQTPRYLIKTRGQQVTLSCSPISGHRSVSWYQQTPGQGLQFLFEYFSETQRNKGNFPGRFSGRQFSNSRSEMNVSTLELGDSALYLCASSLQASSYEQYFGPGTRLTVT.